This TCR beta chain was documented in a study of beta chain features in type 1 diabetes (dated by TCRdb to the late 2010s). Notes on the research overall: Mean age, gender distribution, total cell number and subset yield did not differ between patients and healthy donors. A total of roughly 99 million sorted cells were examined across all samples, and the number of cells per subset was strongly correlated with RNA yield. In the study, TCRB repertoires of sorted circulating CD4+ T cell subsets from recently diagnosed type 1 diabetes patients were compared with those of matched healthy donors. Regulatory and stem cell-like memory subsets were isolated from only 8 patients and about 8 healthy donors, whereas naive and central memory subsets came from all 30 or so donors.

The V end gives up 1 base and the J end 4 bases, leaving 7 bases in the junction not matched to a gene. The germline V gene yields SGHDN for CDR1 and FVKESK for CDR2. The CDR3 spans 16 residues, from the cysteine through the phenylalanine. The kept DNA is CDR3 alone, 48 bases in frame from the first base. The entire amount of isolated RNA was reverse transcribed using the High Capacity cDNA Reverse Transcription Kit, so the sequenced TCRB transcripts were expressed ones. Deep immunoSEQ sequencing was applied to naive, central memory and regulatory T cell samples, giving an average of roughly 3.5 million total reads per sample. After sorted cells were lysed in RLT buffer, RNA was extracted with DNase-treated RNeasy Micro or Mini kits, with the choice depending on cell number. To prevent cross-contamination, every cell subset was processed on its own, while patient and healthy donor samples were processed together. The immunoSEQ multiplex PCR was used to amplify TCRB sequences from cDNA, yielding 87-bp fragments that span the CDR3 region. The amplicons were sequenced using the Illumina HiSeq platform. The original methods were these. PCR bias was computationally corrected using synthetic template baselines, reads within Hamming distance 2 were collapsed, and singletons that could not be merged were discarded. Reads were aligned to IMGT to assign V, D and J genes, CDR3 length, and insertions or deletions at six rearrangement sites. Within each subset, clonotype counts were normalized to sorted cell number, after which true diversity and Gini coefficients were computed with the tcR R package. The overlap coefficient, calculated on TCRB nucleotide sequences, was used to quantify repertoire sharing. Out-of-frame TCRB sequences from naive cells were analyzed as a proxy for the pre-selection repertoire. TCRdb obtained this table from immuneACCESS and retained in-frame rearrangements with V and J assigned. These tables miss some clones; where compared with another copy, unresolved V genes account for less than half of the shortfall, and the remainder is unexplained. The V and J calls and clone size are taken from that table; D and trimming were inferred from the DNA. In all, the sample holds about 930,000 clones, and 15% to 20% of those were seen once. Around 0.02% of the sample is in the top ten clones.

Summary of the overall study and its limitations: Because cDNA rather than genomic DNA was sequenced, highly expressing activated cells could have been over-represented, although no difference in activation and CD3 levels was found between groups. Type 1 diabetes patients showed a moderate but significant shortening of TCRB CDR3 length in all four CD4+ subsets. Naive, central memory and regulatory TCRB repertoires appeared more similar among patients than among healthy donors. Only small numbers of individuals were included in the HLA sub-analyses, which left unresolved whether HLA type had any influence on TCRB rearrangement. At VDJ recombination sites, patients with type 1 diabetes made fewer insertions and deleted more nucleotides, a pattern implying thymic rearrangement abnormalities. PCR may preferentially amplify shorter templates, but because patient and control samples were amplified and corrected together, any resulting skew would affect both groups equally.

This clone was observed a handful of times. Its antigen is unknown. Base quality data are lacking; no much larger clone is found one base away. Each donor gave one peripheral blood draw, averaging around 120 mL, which was collected into heparinised tubes. A BD FACSAria II and a panel including CD45RO, CCR7, CD25, CD127, CD95 and CD27 were used to sort naive, central memory, regulatory and stem cell-like memory CD4+ T cells. Every sorted population had a purity above 95%. Right away, PBMCs were isolated by Lymphoprep density gradient centrifugation and were stained directly, with no culture step. To minimize batch effects, samples were stained and sorted in pairs, one healthy donor with one patient per experiment.

The sequence joins TRBV14 to TRBJ2-1; 7 bases in the middle match TRBD1. Sequencing was carried out using naive CD4+ T cells from blood. The cell subset or site label here, explained by the study, means: true naive CD4+ T cells. The clonotype comes from a woman aged 18-29 years in good health. The CDR3 reads as follows: CASSQAAGGKYNEQFF. The DNA sequence follows: TGTGCCAGCAGCCAAGCGGCAGGGGGTAAATACAATGAGCAGTTCTTC.